This T cell receptor (beta chain) was sequenced in a study of blood T cell repertoires in COVID-19. Study summary: The study drew acute and convalescent COVID-19 samples from the United States, Italy and Spain. The analysed material was cDNA or gDNA that came from T cells, B-cell-depleted T cells, or PBMCs.

Authors' analysis steps: Estimated nucleated cell counts came from reference gene primer amplification. Repertoires were generated with immunoSEQ multiplex PCR, while TCRdb's copy carries only in-frame clones and drops some. Clone size and V and J calls were adopted from that table, with D and trimming inferred from the DNA. The data show over 300,000 clones, with 90% seen just once and roughly 6.8% held by the top ten. This CDR3 comprises 14 residues. Germline-derived CDR1 and CDR2 are SGHAT and FQNNGV. Trimming cost V 4 bases and J 3 bases, with 13 bases left between them. This TCR derives from a man aged 18-30 years with active or convalescent COVID-19. The V and J genes are TRBV11-2 and TRBJ2-7; unclear D gene. Sequenced material: peripheral blood. This chain's CDR3 is CASSSRPGNYEQYF. In nucleotides, the CDR3 is TGTGCCAGCAGCTCACGACCAGGCAACTACGAGCAGTACTTC.